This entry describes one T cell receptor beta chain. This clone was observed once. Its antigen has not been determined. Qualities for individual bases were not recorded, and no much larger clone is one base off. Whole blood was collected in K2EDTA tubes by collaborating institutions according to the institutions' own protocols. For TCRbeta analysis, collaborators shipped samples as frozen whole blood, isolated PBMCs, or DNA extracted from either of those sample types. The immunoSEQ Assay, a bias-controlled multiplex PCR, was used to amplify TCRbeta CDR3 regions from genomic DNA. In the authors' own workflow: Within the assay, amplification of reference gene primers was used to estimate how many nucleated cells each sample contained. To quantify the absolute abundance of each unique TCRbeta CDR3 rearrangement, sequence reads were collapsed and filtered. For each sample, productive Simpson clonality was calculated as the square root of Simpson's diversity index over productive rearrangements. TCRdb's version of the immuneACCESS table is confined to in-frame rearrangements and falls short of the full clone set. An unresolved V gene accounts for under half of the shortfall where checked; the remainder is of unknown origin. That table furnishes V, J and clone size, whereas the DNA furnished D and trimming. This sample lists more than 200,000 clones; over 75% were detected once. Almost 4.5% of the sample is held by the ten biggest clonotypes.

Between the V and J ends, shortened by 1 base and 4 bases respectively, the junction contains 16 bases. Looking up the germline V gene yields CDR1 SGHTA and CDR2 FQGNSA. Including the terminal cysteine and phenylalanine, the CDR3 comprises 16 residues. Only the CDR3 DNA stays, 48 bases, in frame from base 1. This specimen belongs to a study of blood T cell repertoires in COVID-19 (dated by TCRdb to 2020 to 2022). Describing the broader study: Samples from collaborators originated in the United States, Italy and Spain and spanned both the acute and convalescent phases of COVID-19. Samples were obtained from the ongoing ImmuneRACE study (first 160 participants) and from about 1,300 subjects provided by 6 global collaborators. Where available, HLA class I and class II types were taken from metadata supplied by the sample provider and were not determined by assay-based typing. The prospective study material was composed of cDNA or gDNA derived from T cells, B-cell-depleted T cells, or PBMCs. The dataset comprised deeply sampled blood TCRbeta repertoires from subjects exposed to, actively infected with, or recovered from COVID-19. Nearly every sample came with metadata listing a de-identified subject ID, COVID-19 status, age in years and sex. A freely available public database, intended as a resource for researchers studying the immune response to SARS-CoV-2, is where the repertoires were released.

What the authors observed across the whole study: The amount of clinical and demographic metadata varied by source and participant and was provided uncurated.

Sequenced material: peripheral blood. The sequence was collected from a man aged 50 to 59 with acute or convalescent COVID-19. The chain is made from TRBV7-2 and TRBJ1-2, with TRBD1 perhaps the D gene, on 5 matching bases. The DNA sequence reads TGTGCCAGCAGCTTAGATTGGGCCAGGGTACGCTATGGCTACACCTTC. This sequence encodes CASSLDWARVRYGYTF.